Following are 4 T cell receptor beta chains from one sample sequenced in a study of T-cell memory formation after mild COVID-19. Using its own MiXCR run on the 5' RACE reads, TCRdb lists one record per CDR3 protein. The table lists approximately 340,000 distinct CDR3 sequences, approximately 12% of them singletons, with about a fifth in the top ten. Material: PBMCs or a T cell subset sorted from them (not recorded which). Source of these receptors: a man aged 18-30 years who had mild COVID-19 (a few samples of this study predate the infection). Cell type and time point are not known.

This clonotype was detected only a few times. The V call is TRBV29-1, the J call TRBJ1-1, with TRBD1 matching 7 bases. The CDR3 extends over 15 amino acids. The germline CDR1 and CDR2 sequences are SQVTM and ANQGSEA. J gave up 5 bases and V 3 bases, and 12 bases lay outside the gene matches. The CDR3 coding sequence is TGCAGCGTTGACTCGGGACAGCTATATGGGACTGAAGCTTTCTTT. Encoded protein: CSVDSGQLYGTEAFF.

This clonotype came up many times. The chain uses TRBV10-3 and TRBJ1-1; D is unresolved. CDR1 is ENHRY and CDR2 is SYGVKD in the germline V gene. The CDR3 is 13 residues long. The V end lost 5 bases, the J end lost 5 bases, and 12 bases lay between the germline ends. This CDR3 is CAISKPEVTEAFF. The CDR3 DNA is TGTGCCATCAGTAAGCCCGAAGTTACTGAAGCTTTCTTT.

For the CDR3, the DNA is TGTGCCACCAGTGATTCACGACTAGCGGGGGACACAGATACGCAGTATTTT. It specifies CATSDSRLAGDTDTQYF. The chain combines TRBV24-1 with TRBJ2-3; 12 nucleotides line up with TRBD2. The V and J ends lost 2 bases and 2 bases, in that order; junction bases with no gene match: 4. CDR3 length: 17 amino acids. Germline CDR1 and CDR2: KGHDR and SFDVKD.

This clonotype appeared a few times. CDR3 bases: TGCAGCGTTGGTAGGGAGGTGAACACTGAAGCTTTCTTT. Its translation is CSVGREVNTEAFF. This sequence joins TRBV29-1 and TRBJ1-1; D not resolved. The V end was cut by 4 bases, the J end by 0 bases, with 9 bases between. Germline assignment: CDR1 SQVTM and CDR2 ANQGSEA. The CDR3 contains 13 residues.